The 14 T cell receptor beta chains given below trace back to one sample, sequenced in a study of neurological immune-mediated disorders. TCRdb fed the 5' RACE reads into MiXCR, producing one record per CDR3 protein. The repertoire holds some 65,000 distinct CDR3 sequences, with 5.2% as singletons. The sample comprised PBMCs. These receptors originate from a woman aged 25 to 39 with multiple sclerosis.

This clonotype was observed a handful of times. The chain combines TRBV5-1 with TRBJ1-2; tentative D call: TRBD1 (5 bases). V lost 0 bases and J lost 4, with 10 bases in between. From germline, CDR1 is SGHRS and CDR2 YFSETQ. The CDR3 has 14 residues. The CDR3 sequence is CASSLETAGYGYTF. The CDR3 DNA reads TGCGCCAGCAGCTTGGAGACAGCGGGCTATGGCTACACCTTC.

The genes are TRBV12-3 or TRBV12-4 and TRBJ1-6; maybe TRBD1 (6 bases). V shed 3 bases and J shed 7 bases, with 10 bases lying between them. The CDR3 extends over 14 amino acids. In DNA form, the CDR3 reads TGTGCCAGCAGTTTCGGACAGCGGAATTCACCCCTCCACTTT. Translated: CASSFGQRNSPLHF.

The sample holds many counts of this clonotype. V and J are TRBV20-1 and TRBJ2-1; 8 bases agree with TRBD2. J gave up 2 bases and V 5 bases, and 14 bases lay outside the gene matches. Per germline, CDR1 DFQATT and CDR2 SNEGSKA (reference sequence). The CDR3 has 17 amino acids. CDR3 residues: CSAQERGFSGAYNEQFF. For the CDR3, the DNA is TGCAGTGCTCAGGAGCGGGGCTTTAGCGGGGCCTACAATGAGCAGTTCTTC.

This clonotype was seen at least ten times. The rearrangement joins TRBV12-3 or TRBV12-4 to TRBJ2-1, with 11 positions matching TRBD2. The CDR3 sequence is 15 residues long. V lost 1 base, J lost 7 bases, and 3 bases stayed unmatched. CDR3 sequence: CASSLGVAGGNEQFF. The CDR3 DNA reads as TGTGCCAGCAGTTTAGGAGTAGCGGGGGGGAATGAGCAGTTCTTC.

Concerning this clonotype: Because the CDR3 is missing its conserved closing phenylalanine or tryptophan, this is likely a read error. The chain recombines TRBV5-4 with TRBJ2-4; TRBD1 matches 9 bases. Germline V gene data show CDR1 as SGHNT and CDR2 as YYREEE (reference sequence). The V segment lost 4 bases and the J segment 4 bases; nucleotides outside the gene matches: 9. CDR3 length: 16 amino acids. The CDR3 sequence is CASSPAYRGQKNIQYC. Here the CDR3 DNA reads TGTGCCAGCAGCCCCGCATACAGGGGGCAAAAAAACATTCAGTACTGC.

This clonotype was observed at least ten times. V is TRBV24-1 and J is TRBJ2-2, with TRBD1 matching over 10 bases. The ends lost 3 bases at V and 6 bases at J; junction bases unmatched: 3. Germline assignment: CDR1 KGHDR and CDR2 SFDVKD. The CDR3 loop spans 15 amino acids. The CDR3 region is CATSDTGTGAGELFF. CDR3 DNA sequence: TGTGCCACCAGTGATACCGGGACAGGGGCCGGGGAGCTGTTTTTT.

This clonotype was counted ten times or more. A read error may explain this, as a much larger clone is one base away. The chain uses TRBV4-1 and TRBJ2-7; no clear D. This CDR3 is 14 amino acids long. CDR1 and CDR2 from the germline V gene are MGHRA and YSYEKL. V gave up 0 bases and J gave up 7 bases, with 13 bases separating them. The CDR3 DNA sequence: TGCGCCAGCAGCCAAGAAGGGTGGGATGAAGAGCAGTACTTC. This gives the protein CASSQEGWDEEQYF.

This clonotype was observed many times. The chain is built from TRBV5-1 and TRBJ2-5; TRBD1 is a possible D gene (6 bases). This CDR3 has 14 amino acids. Trimming removed 0 bases at V and 2 bases at J, with 8 bases between. Germline CDR1 reads SGHRS; CDR2 reads YFSETQ. For the CDR3, the DNA is TGCGCCAGCAGCTTGGGCGGACAGCAAGAGACCCAGTACTTC. It specifies CASSLGGQQETQYF.

This clonotype appeared many times. The rearrangement uses TRBV27 and TRBJ2-4; D uncertain. Trimming shortened V by 4 bases and J by 0 bases, and 19 bases separated the two germline ends. Germline V gene sequence: CDR1 MNHEY, CDR2 SMNVEV (reference sequence). The CDR3 consists of 18 residues. CDR3 bases: TGTGCCAGCAGTTCCGAATTCTTGTCGGGTGTAGCCAAAAACATTCAGTACTTC. Its protein product is CASSSEFLSGVAKNIQYF.

This clonotype was detected only a few times. J is TRBJ2-2 and V is TRBV13, with 8 bases lining up with TRBD1. V shed 4 bases and J 5 bases; nucleotides not matched to a gene: 9. This CDR3 is built from 16 residues. The germline V gene encodes CDR1 PRHDT and CDR2 FYEKMQ (reference sequence). CDR3: CASSYGRGQATGELFF. Written as DNA, the CDR3 is TGTGCCAGCAGCTACGGGCGGGGACAGGCAACCGGGGAGCTGTTTTTT.

There are a few counts of this clonotype. The chain employs TRBV29-1 and TRBJ2-1; tentative D call: TRBD2 (5 bases). Trimming took off 4 bases at V and 5 bases at J, with 15 bases between the two ends. The CDR3 length is 14 residues. Germline-derived CDR1 and CDR2 are SQVTM and ANQGSEA. CDR3 sequence (DNA): TGCAGCGTTGTCCTCTCCCCGGGGAACAATGAGCAGTTCTTC. It specifies CSVVLSPGNNEQFF.

The table lists this clonotype with many counts. This chain uses TRBV3-1 with TRBJ1-6; D is undetermined. The CDR3 has 12 amino acids. Germline lookup yields CDR1 LGHDT and CDR2 YNNKEL (reference sequence). V gave up 0 bases and J gave up 9 bases, with 3 bases separating them. CDR3 coding DNA: TGTGCCAGCAGCCAAGAGGGTTCACCCCTCCACTTT. It specifies CASSQEGSPLHF.

Ten or more counts support this clonotype. The chain couples TRBV20-1 to TRBJ2-3, with TRBD2 identical over 9 bases. The CDR3 runs to 15 residues. The germline V gene encodes CDR1 DFQATT and CDR2 SNEGSKA (reference sequence). The V and J ends lost 3 bases and 3 bases, in that order; junction bases with no gene match: 7. The CDR3, as DNA: TGCAGTGCTAGTTCGGCTAGCGGGGTTACAGATACGCAGTATTTT. Encoded protein: CSASSASGVTDTQYF.

This clonotype was counted at least ten times. The rearrangement uses TRBV2 and TRBJ1-2, with D uncertain. Trimming removed 1 base from V and 4 bases from J, with 7 bases in between. Per germline, CDR1 SNHLY and CDR2 FYNNEI. The CDR3 length is 13 residues. CDR3 sequence: CASSEVNIYGYTF. For the CDR3, the DNA is TGTGCCAGCAGTGAAGTTAACATCTATGGCTACACCTTC.